This T cell receptor beta chain was profiled in a study of cytomegalovirus exposure and HLA in healthy donors. PCR primers comprised 60 Vbeta and 13 Jbeta primers. Profiled with immunoSEQ multiplex PCR; TCRdb holds only in-frame clones, not every one. The profile shows under 200,000 clones, around four fifths of them singletons. Per germline, CDR1 ENHRY and CDR2 SYGVKD. V lost 3 bases, J lost 0 bases, and 9 bases lay in between. CDR3 length equals 15 residues. This TCR derives from a young man in good health and CMV-seronegative. The rearrangement joins TRBV10-3 to TRBJ1-3; D unclear. Source material: PBMCs. Written as DNA, the CDR3 is TGTGCCATCAGTGATGTGGGGAGCTCTGGAAACACCATATATTTT. Its protein product is CAISDVGSSGNTIYF.